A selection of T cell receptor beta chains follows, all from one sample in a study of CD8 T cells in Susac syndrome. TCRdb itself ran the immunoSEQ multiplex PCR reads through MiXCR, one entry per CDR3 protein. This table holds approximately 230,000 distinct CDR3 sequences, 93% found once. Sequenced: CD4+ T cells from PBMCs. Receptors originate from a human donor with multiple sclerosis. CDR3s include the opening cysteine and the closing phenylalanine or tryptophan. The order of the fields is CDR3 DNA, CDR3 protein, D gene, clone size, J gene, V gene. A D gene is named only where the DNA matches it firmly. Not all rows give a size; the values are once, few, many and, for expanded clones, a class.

CDR3 DNA: TGCGCCAGCAGCCAACGGACAGGAGTCACAGATACGCAGTATTTT; CDR3 protein: CASSQRTGVTDTQYF; D gene: TRBD1; clone size: .; J gene: TRBJ2-3; V gene: TRBV5-1
CDR3 DNA: TGTGCCTGGAGTGTGGGGGGGGATACGCAGTATTTT; CDR3 protein: CAWSVGGDTQYF; D gene: TRBD2; clone size: .; J gene: TRBJ2-3; V gene: TRBV30
CDR3 DNA: TGTGCCAGCAGCCCACTGGGTGCGGCGGAGACCCAGTACTTC; CDR3 protein: CASSPLGAAETQYF; D gene: .; clone size: .; J gene: TRBJ2-5; V gene: TRBV2
CDR3 DNA: TGTGCCAGCAGCGACCCCGCGGGGGACGTTCTAGCCAAAAACATTCAGTACTTC; CDR3 protein: CASSDPAGDVLAKNIQYF; D gene: TRBD2; clone size: .; J gene: TRBJ2-4; V gene: TRBV6-1
CDR3 DNA: TGCGCCAGCAGCCAAATACGGACAGGACGTGGTAATTCACCCCTCCACTTT; CDR3 protein: CASSQIRTGRGNSPLHF; D gene: TRBD1; clone size: .; J gene: TRBJ1-6; V gene: TRBV5-1
CDR3 DNA: TGCGCCAGCAGCCTAGGGACAGGCGACAATGAGCAGTTCTTC; CDR3 protein: CASSLGTGDNEQFF; D gene: TRBD1; clone size: .; J gene: TRBJ2-1; V gene: TRBV4-1
CDR3 DNA: TGTGCCAGCAGCCAAGATCGGTTGGGGACTACCCTACAAGAGACCCAGTACTTC; CDR3 protein: CASSQDRLGTTLQETQYF; D gene: TRBD2; clone size: .; J gene: TRBJ2-5; V gene: TRBV3-1
CDR3 DNA: TGTGCCAGCAGCCAAGCTCTAGCGACGGAGACCCAGTACTTC; CDR3 protein: CASSQALATETQYF; D gene: .; clone size: .; J gene: TRBJ2-5; V gene: TRBV14
CDR3 DNA: TGTGCCAGCAGTGAATATAAGGACAGGGGGCTTGGCTACACCTTC; CDR3 protein: CASSEYKDRGLGYTF; D gene: TRBD1; clone size: .; J gene: TRBJ1-2; V gene: TRBV25-1
CDR3 DNA: TGTGCCAGCAGCCTTGGACCCTACTCGAACACTGAAGCTTTCTTT; CDR3 protein: CASSLGPYSNTEAFF; D gene: .; clone size: .; J gene: TRBJ1-1; V gene: TRBV7-3
CDR3 DNA: TGTGCCAGCAGCGGGGCGCGGCCTGGGGCCAACGTCCTGACTTTC; CDR3 protein: CASSGARPGANVLTF; D gene: .; clone size: .; J gene: TRBJ2-6; V gene: TRBV6-6
CDR3 DNA: TGTGCCAGCAGTGCATCCGGGACAGGGAACATTCAGTACTTC; CDR3 protein: CASSASGTGNIQYF; D gene: TRBD1; clone size: .; J gene: TRBJ2-4; V gene: TRBV6-1
CDR3 DNA: TGTGCCACCAGCAGGGACAGGGTATCTAGCTATGGCTACACCTTC; CDR3 protein: CATSRDRVSSYGYTF; D gene: TRBD1; clone size: .; J gene: TRBJ1-2; V gene: TRBV15
CDR3 DNA: TGTGCCAGCAATCGGGGGGGCGATACGCAGTATTTT; CDR3 protein: CASNRGGDTQYF; D gene: TRBD2; clone size: .; J gene: TRBJ2-3; V gene: TRBV7-2
CDR3 DNA: TGTGCCAGCAGCTCGCAGCTGGGGCTTAATGAAAAACTGTTTTTT; CDR3 protein: CASSSQLGLNEKLFF; D gene: .; clone size: .; J gene: TRBJ1-4; V gene: TRBV7-9
CDR3 DNA: TGTGCCATGACTCCAGGGGTAGGAGAGACCCAGTACTTC; CDR3 protein: CAMTPGVGETQYF; D gene: .; clone size: .; J gene: TRBJ2-5; V gene: TRBV10-3
CDR3 DNA: TGCAGTGCCAAAGGGCCCCCCGGGAGCAATCAGCCCCAGCATTTT; CDR3 protein: CSAKGPPGSNQPQHF; D gene: .; clone size: .; J gene: TRBJ1-5; V gene: TRBV20-1
CDR3 DNA: TGTGCCAGCAGCGTAGCGGGAGGGGGGGCCTACAATGAGCAGTTCTTC; CDR3 protein: CASSVAGGGAYNEQFF; D gene: TRBD2; clone size: .; J gene: TRBJ2-1; V gene: TRBV9
CDR3 DNA: TGTGCCAGTAGTGCCAGGGGATTGGGTGAAAAACTGTTTTTT; CDR3 protein: CASSARGLGEKLFF; D gene: .; clone size: .; J gene: TRBJ1-4; V gene: TRBV19
CDR3 DNA: TGTGCCAGCAGCCAGGGGGTAGCGGTCACTGAAGCTTTCTTT; CDR3 protein: CASSQGVAVTEAFF; D gene: .; clone size: .; J gene: TRBJ1-1; V gene: TRBV3-1
CDR3 DNA: TGCAGCGTTGGCTTGGACGTCACCCAAGAGACCCAGTACTTC; CDR3 protein: CSVGLDVTQETQYF; D gene: .; clone size: once; J gene: TRBJ2-5; V gene: TRBV29-1
CDR3 DNA: TGTGCCAGCAGCTTAGATCTATTAGCGGGACCCTCCTACAATGAGCAGTTCTTC; CDR3 protein: CASSLDLLAGPSYNEQFF; D gene: TRBD2; clone size: .; J gene: TRBJ2-1; V gene: TRBV11-3
CDR3 DNA: TGTGCCAGCAGTTTGGACAGCGTCAACCGTTGGGAGACCCAGTACTTC; CDR3 protein: CASSLDSVNRWETQYF; D gene: .; clone size: .; J gene: TRBJ2-5; V gene: TRBV6-5
CDR3 DNA: TGTGCCAGCAGTTCATTGATCCACGAGCAGTACTTC; CDR3 protein: CASSSLIHEQYF; D gene: .; clone size: .; J gene: TRBJ2-7; V gene: TRBV28
CDR3 DNA: TGTGCCAGCAGTTACCGACAGGCCCAAGAGACCCAGTACTTC; CDR3 protein: CASSYRQAQETQYF; D gene: .; clone size: few; J gene: TRBJ2-5; V gene: TRBV6-6
CDR3 DNA: TGTGCCAGCAGTTACTCGTATGAGGGGGGGCGGCCAGATACGCAGTATTTT; CDR3 protein: CASSYSYEGGRPDTQYF; D gene: .; clone size: .; J gene: TRBJ2-3; V gene: TRBV6-5
CDR3 DNA: TGCGCCAGCAGCGTCGGGACAGGGATCCACGAGCAGTACTTC; CDR3 protein: CASSVGTGIHEQYF; D gene: TRBD1; clone size: .; J gene: TRBJ2-7; V gene: TRBV5-1
CDR3 DNA: TGTGCCACCAGCAGCGGGACAGCCTACAATTCACCCCTCCACTTT; CDR3 protein: CATSSGTAYNSPLHF; D gene: TRBD1; clone size: .; J gene: TRBJ1-6; V gene: TRBV15
CDR3 DNA: TGTGCCAGCACCCCCTCACGCTGGGAACAGCACTATGGCTACACCTTC; CDR3 protein: CASTPSRWEQHYGYTF; D gene: .; clone size: .; J gene: TRBJ1-2; V gene: TRBV7-8
CDR3 DNA: TGTGCCAGCAGCCAAGAGTCCCACGCAGCCTACGAGCAGTACTTC; CDR3 protein: CASSQESHAAYEQYF; D gene: .; clone size: .; J gene: TRBJ2-7; V gene: TRBV3-1
CDR3 DNA: TGCGCCAGCAGCTTGACCGGGAACCTCTACGAGCAGTACTTC; CDR3 protein: CASSLTGNLYEQYF; D gene: .; clone size: .; J gene: TRBJ2-7; V gene: TRBV5-1
CDR3 DNA: TGCAGTGCTAGGGGGGAAGGGAGAGATTCACCCCTCCACTTT; CDR3 protein: CSARGEGRDSPLHF; D gene: .; clone size: .; J gene: TRBJ1-6; V gene: TRBV20-1
CDR3 DNA: TGCGCCAGCAGCTTGGTGGGGGTCCCCGGGGAGCTGTTTTTT; CDR3 protein: CASSLVGVPGELFF; D gene: .; clone size: .; J gene: TRBJ2-2; V gene: TRBV5-1
CDR3 DNA: TGTGCCAGCAGCTTAGCGCTCGCGGGGGGCTCACAAGAGACCCAGTACTTC; CDR3 protein: CASSLALAGGSQETQYF; D gene: TRBD2; clone size: .; J gene: TRBJ2-5; V gene: TRBV7-8
CDR3 DNA: TGCGCCAGCAGCTTGGTGCAGGGGGCGAAGACGACCTTT; CDR3 protein: CASSLVQGAKTTF; D gene: TRBD1; clone size: once; J gene: TRBJ1-3; V gene: TRBV5-1
CDR3 DNA: TGTGCCTGCTGGTCAGGGAGGAACACTGAAGCTTTCTTT; CDR3 protein: CACWSGRNTEAFF; D gene: .; clone size: .; J gene: TRBJ1-1; V gene: TRBV30
CDR3 DNA: TGCAGTGCTAGAGATCCCCGGGTTGGCACCATATATTTT; CDR3 protein: CSARDPRVGTIYF; D gene: .; clone size: .; J gene: TRBJ1-3; V gene: TRBV20-1
CDR3 DNA: TGCGCCAGCAGCCAAGGATGGGGGGTCACAGATACGCAGTATTTT; CDR3 protein: CASSQGWGVTDTQYF; D gene: .; clone size: .; J gene: TRBJ2-3; V gene: TRBV4-1
CDR3 DNA: TGTGCCAGCAGCGGTCTAGCAGGGGGTTCGAACACTGAAGCTTTCTTT; CDR3 protein: CASSGLAGGSNTEAFF; D gene: TRBD1; clone size: .; J gene: TRBJ1-1; V gene: TRBV7-6
CDR3 DNA: TGCGCCAGCAGCCAAGAAGGGGCAGGGGGTGTGTATGGCTACACCTTC; CDR3 protein: CASSQEGAGGVYGYTF; D gene: TRBD1; clone size: .; J gene: TRBJ1-2; V gene: TRBV4-1
CDR3 DNA: TGTGCCAGCAGTTTAGGACAGGGTTCCTACGAGCAGTACTTC; CDR3 protein: CASSLGQGSYEQYF; D gene: TRBD1; clone size: few; J gene: TRBJ2-7; V gene: TRBV5-1